The entry that follows covers one T cell receptor beta chain sequence. TCRdb's copy holds only in-frame clones and misses some; the assay was immunoSEQ multiplex PCR. The table includes about 7,000 clones, about 70% detected once. CDR3 length: 13 residues. Trimming took 5 bases from V and 6 from J, leaving 11 bases between them. Germline V lookup: CDR1 SGDLS, CDR2 YYNGEE. These data come from a study of OX40 agonist ivuxolimab in advanced cancers. Whole-study context: Patients achieving partial responses numbered three: one hepatocellular carcinoma case and two cutaneous melanoma cases.

The chain employs TRBV9 and TRBJ2-2; D could derive from TRBD1 or TRBD2 (6 bases each). The TCR sequence derives from an adult with an advanced solid tumor such as melanoma, head and neck, liver or kidney cancer. The input for sequencing was CD4+ or CD8+ T cells sorted from blood, taken in a trial of the OX40 agonist ivuxolimab. Here the CDR3 DNA reads TGTGCCAGCAGAGTGGAGGGGGCCGGGGAGCTGTTTTTT. It is translated as CASRVEGAGELFF.